This T cell receptor beta chain was captured by sequencing in a study of T cell changes during pregnancy in multiple sclerosis. Sequencing was performed with immunoSEQ multiplex PCR; in TCRdb, only in-frame clones are kept and a portion is missing. The sample has over 35,000 clones; about 90% are singletons. CDR3 length equals 15 residues. V was clipped by 3 bases and J by 3 bases; unmatched bases: 8. The germline CDR1 and CDR2 sequences are KGHSH and LQKENI. This receptor was identified in a female donor in good health, enrolled as a control in a pregnancy study. The sequenced sample was CD4+ T cells from peripheral blood mononuclear cells, obtained in the third trimester of pregnancy. The chain links TRBV18 to TRBJ2-7, with 7 bases identical to TRBD1. This chain's CDR3 is CASSPAQGEDYEQYF. In DNA form, the CDR3 reads TGTGCCAGCTCACCCGCGCAGGGGGAAGACTACGAGCAGTACTTC.